The 32 T cell receptor beta chains below all came from one sample that was sequenced in a study of human T cells and chemical hapten exposure. TCRdb re-derived calls from the RACE reads in MiXCR, one entry per CDR3 protein. Of some 200,000 distinct CDR3 sequences in the sample, under 35% were seen once. The time point: pre-sensitization, week 0. Sample treatment: therapeutic diphenylcyclopropenone sensitization with weekly scalp DPC. Specimen: whole blood, collected in connection with sensitization to the hapten diphenylcyclopropenone (DPC). These receptors came from a woman in her 30s with alopecia areata. Some clones in this sample may be carry-over from other donors' samples.

V and J are TRBV5-5 and TRBJ2-5; D uncertain. The CDR3 totals 11 residues. Trimming left V 4 bases short and J 7 bases short, with 8 bases between. CDR1 and CDR2 from the germline V gene are SGHKS and YYEKEE (reference sequence). The CDR3 region is CASSPAATQYF. The CDR3, as DNA: TGTGCCAGCAGCCCGGCCGCGACCCAGTACTTC. Using reference TRBV5-5 and TRBJ2-5 for the parts outside the CDR3, the full variable domain is DAGVTQSPTHLIKTRGQQVTLRCSPISGHKSVSWYQQVLGQGPQFIFQYYEKEERGRGNFPDRFSARQFPNYSSELNVNALLLGDSALYLCASSPAATQYFGPGTRLLVL.

This clonotype was seen more than once but under ten times. The rearrangement joins TRBV2 to TRBJ1-4, with a possible D match to TRBD1 (6 bases). V was trimmed by 5 bases and J by 5 bases, leaving 12 bases between them. CDR3 length: 14 amino acids. CDR1 and CDR2 from the germline V gene are SNHLY and FYNNEI. CDR3 region: CASSQGNDNEKLFF. For the CDR3, the DNA is TGTGCCAGCAGTCAGGGGAATGACAATGAAAAACTGTTTTTT.

The chain employs TRBV20-1 and TRBJ2-3, with D maybe TRBD2 (6 bases). CDR3 length: 16 amino acids. Germline V CDR1 and CDR2: DFQATT, SNEGSKA (reference sequence). Trimming removed 4 bases at V and 0 bases at J, with 17 bases between. CDR3 nucleotides: TGCAGTGCTAAAATAACCCTAGCGCTAAGCACAGATACGCAGTATTTT. It encodes CSAKITLALSTDTQYF.

This clonotype came up a few times. V usage is TRBV7-9 and J usage is TRBJ2-2; D perhaps matches TRBD1 (6 bases). Between the trimmed V and J ends, which lost 5 bases and 7 bases, there was a span of 11 bases. The CDR3 covers 13 residues. Per the germline V gene, CDR1 is SEHNR and CDR2 is FQNEAQ (reference sequence). The CDR3 is CASSPTGFGELFF. CDR3 in DNA: TGTGCCAGCAGCCCTACAGGGTTCGGGGAGCTGTTTTTT.

This chain joins TRBV11-2 and TRBJ1-1; 7 nucleotides line up with TRBD1. CDR3 length: 18 amino acids. The J segment lost 3 bases and the V segment lost 5 bases, leaving 18 bases of the junction unmatched. Germline V gives CDR1 SGHAT, CDR2 FQNNGV. This CDR3 is CASSLRQRGGAGDTEAFF. The DNA of the CDR3 is TGTGCCAGCAGCCTACGGCAAAGAGGGGGCGCGGGGGACACTGAAGCTTTCTTT.

The V call is TRBV5-1, the J call TRBJ1-1; 7 nucleotides agree with TRBD1. V was clipped by 3 bases and J by 8 bases; unmatched bases: 13. Germline assignment: CDR1 SGHRS and CDR2 YFSETQ. The CDR3 consists of 15 residues. The CDR3: CASSSVTGEHGEAFF. DNA for the CDR3: TGCGCCAGCAGCTCCGTCACAGGGGAACATGGAGAAGCTTTCTTT.

This clonotype has more than one count but fewer than ten. V gene TRBV20-1 combines with J gene TRBJ1-1; weak D call: TRBD1 (5 bases). Germline V gene data show CDR1 as DFQATT and CDR2 as SNEGSKA (reference sequence). Trimming shortened V by 1 base and J by 6 bases, and 18 bases separated the two germline ends. CDR3 length: 15 amino acids. The CDR3 DNA is TGCAGTGCTAGAGTTTTAACTCGGGGGGACGCTGAAGCTTTCTTT. It is translated as CSARVLTRGDAEAFF.

This clonotype has a handful of counts. This chain joins TRBV27 and TRBJ2-5; D call uncertain. The CDR3 contains 12 residues. Germline CDR1 is MNHEY and CDR2 is SMNVEV (reference sequence). Trimming removed 6 bases at V and 2 bases at J, with 7 bases between. CDR3 sequence: CASRSIQETQYF. The CDR3 nucleotides are TGTGCCAGCAGATCTATTCAAGAGACCCAGTACTTC.

The chain combines TRBV2 with TRBJ2-1, with 12 bases that match TRBD2. The CDR3 has 15 amino acids. V lost 4 bases, J lost 9 bases, and 7 bases stayed unmatched. Germline CDR1 is SNHLY and CDR2 is FYNNEI. CDR3 in amino acids: CASSVSSGGGGEQFF. The CDR3 DNA sequence: TGTGCCAGCAGTGTATCTAGCGGGGGGGGAGGTGAGCAGTTCTTC.

This clonotype was counted between two and nine times. The chain couples TRBV7-8 to TRBJ2-5, with 8 bases lining up with TRBD2. Germline lookup yields CDR1 SGHVS and CDR2 FQNEAQ. The CDR3 contains 14 residues. V shed 6 bases, J shed 5 bases, and the junction held 8 bases outside the gene matches. The CDR3 bases are TGTGCCAGCAGGAACGGGACTAGTCCGGAGACCCAGTACTTC. This codes for CASRNGTSPETQYF.

The chain is built from TRBV28 and TRBJ2-2; D gene unclear. Germline CDR1 and CDR2: MDHEN and SYDVKM. The CDR3 covers 13 residues. Trimming stripped 8 bases from V and 6 bases from J, with 13 bases between. This CDR3 is CASWTTSAGELFF. The CDR3 DNA reads TGTGCCAGCTGGACGACGTCGGCCGGGGAGCTGTTTTTT.

This clonotype occurred a few times. V is TRBV6-6 and J is TRBJ2-2; maybe TRBD2 (7 bases). This CDR3 region has 17 residues. V shed 2 bases and J shed 3 bases, with 16 bases lying between them. From germline, CDR1 is MNHNY and CDR2 SVGAGI (reference sequence). The CDR3 bases are TGTGCCAGCAGTTACCCGAAGGGGGGGCAAGACACCGGGGAGCTGTTTTTT. Translated, it gives CASSYPKGGQDTGELFF.

CDR3 residues: CASSARYGGPQETQYF. The CDR3, as DNA: TGTGCCAGCAGCGCTCGCTACGGGGGCCCCCAAGAGACCCAGTACTTC. This chain joins TRBV9 and TRBJ2-5; D is possibly TRBD1 or TRBD2 (6 bases each). Germline values: CDR1 SGDLS, CDR2 YYNGEE. CDR3 length: 16 amino acids. The V end was cut by 3 bases, the J end by 1 base, with 16 bases between. The whole variable domain, filled in from reference TRBV9 and TRBJ2-5, reads DSGVTQTPKHLITATGQRVTLRCSPRSGDLSVYWYQQSLDQGLQFLIQYYNGEERAKGNILERFSAQQFPDLHSELNLSSLELGDSALYFCASSARYGGPQETQYFGPGTRLLVL.

The J gene is TRBJ2-5, the V gene TRBV7-2, with a tentative D call TRBD2 (5 bases). Germline V gives CDR1 SGHTA, CDR2 FQGNSA. The V gene lost 1 base and the J gene lost 2 bases, with 17 bases spanning the gap. CDR3 length equals 17 residues. The CDR3 coding sequence is TGTGCCAGCAGCTTAGATCCGGTTGCCCGGAGGCAAGAGACCCAGTACTTC. Amino acid sequence: CASSLDPVARRQETQYF.

V is TRBV4-2 and J is TRBJ1-2; 8 bases line up with TRBD1. Germline V gene data show CDR1 as LGHNA and CDR2 as YNFKEQ. The CDR3 has 16 residues. The trim removed 3 bases at V and 8 bases at J, leaving 14 bases unmatched. In nucleotides, the CDR3 is TGTGCCAGCAGCCAGGGCGCCGGACAGGGCCTGGAAGGCTACACCTTC. Residues: CASSQGAGQGLEGYTF.

The CDR3 coding sequence is TGTGCCAGCATGGGACAGGGGTCCTTAATTCAGTACTTC. It encodes CASMGQGSLIQYF. The chain combines TRBV28 with TRBJ2-4; TRBD1 matches 10 bases. The V segment lost 7 bases and the J segment 10 bases; nucleotides outside the gene matches: 7. The V gene's germline CDR1 is MDHEN and CDR2 SYDVKM. The CDR3 loop spans 13 amino acids.

This clonotype was counted once. The chain carries TRBV29-1 and TRBJ2-1, with a tentative D call TRBD1 (6 bases). CDR1 SQVTM and CDR2 ANQGSEA come from the germline V gene. Trimming left V 4 bases short and J 12 bases short, with 13 bases between. The CDR3 covers 11 residues. The chain's CDR3 is CSVGQETLQFF. The CDR3 bases are TGCAGCGTTGGACAGGAGACGCTGCAGTTCTTC.

Only a few counts were recorded for this clonotype. V gene TRBV28 combines with J gene TRBJ1-6; weak D call: TRBD1 (5 bases). Germline-derived CDR1 and CDR2 are MDHEN and SYDVKM. CDR3 length: 15 amino acids. With 7 bases removed from V and 0 bases from J, the gap between germline ends came to 10 bases. The CDR3 here is CASTEGSSYNSPLHF. Here the CDR3 DNA reads TGTGCCAGCACCGAGGGGAGCTCCTATAATTCACCCCTCCACTTT. The complete variable domain, with remaining parts taken from reference TRBV28 and TRBJ1-6, reads DVKVTQSSRYLVKRTGEKVFLECVQDMDHENMFWYRQDPGLGLRLIYFSYDVKMKEKGDIPEGYSVSREKKERFSLILESASTNQTSMYLCASTEGSSYNSPLHFGNGTRLTVT.

In its sample, this clonotype was seen once. The chain links TRBV20-1 to TRBJ2-5; D possibly matches TRBD1 or TRBD2 (5 bases each). V lost 4 bases to trimming and J lost 3 bases, with 12 bases between them. Germline loops: CDR1 DFQATT, CDR2 SNEGSKA (reference sequence). The CDR3 consists of 13 residues. In DNA form, the CDR3 reads TGCAGTGCTATACGGGGCGGCGAAGAGACCCAGTACTTC. As protein: CSAIRGGEETQYF.

To note about this clonotype: At one of its ends the junction is not consistent with the germline gene, which may arise from a read error. The chain combines TRBV7-8 with TRBJ2-1; 7 nucleotides align to TRBD2. Germline CDR1 and CDR2: SGHVS and FQNEAQ. There are 14 residues in the CDR3. CDR3 nucleotides: TGTGCCAACAGCGCGAGGACTAGTCTCAATGAGCAGTTCTTC. This translates into CANSARTSLNEQFF.

This clonotype has just a few counts. The CDR3 reads CASTWGAKQPQHF. CDR3 nucleotide sequence: TGTGCCAGCACATGGGGGGCGAAACAGCCCCAGCATTTT. V gene TRBV28 combines with J gene TRBJ1-5; D might be TRBD1 (6 bases). The CDR3 has 13 amino acids. Deletions cut 7 bases from V and 7 bases from J, with 14 bases between. The germline gives CDR1 MDHEN, CDR2 SYDVKM.

This clonotype was recorded a few times. V gene TRBV10-3 combines with J gene TRBJ2-3; D is possibly TRBD2 (6 bases). The CDR3 totals 14 residues. The germline CDR1 and CDR2 sequences are ENHRY and SYGVKD. The V gene lost 2 bases and the J gene lost 4 bases, with 10 bases spanning the gap. The CDR3 is CAISERTGADTQYF. DNA of the CDR3: TGTGCCATCAGTGAGAGGACGGGAGCAGATACGCAGTATTTT.

The CDR3 loop reads CSADRLAEQETQYF. In DNA, the CDR3 is TGCAGCGCCGATCGACTAGCGGAACAAGAGACCCAGTACTTC. The V call is TRBV29-1, the J call TRBJ2-5; 9 bases are a match to TRBD2. V was pared by 7 bases and J by 2 bases, with 8 bases of the junction left unmatched. CDR1 and CDR2 from the germline V gene are SQVTM and ANQGSEA. This CDR3 has 14 residues.

This chain connects TRBV18 to TRBJ2-7, with TRBD1 matching over 7 bases. The CDR3 spans 15 residues. Germline V lookup: CDR1 KGHSH, CDR2 LQKENI. J lost 1 base, V lost 2 bases, and 5 bases had no gene match. CDR3 DNA sequence: TGTGCCAGCTCACCATGGTCCAGGGGGTCCTACGAGCAGTACTTC. Amino acids: CASSPWSRGSYEQYF.

The CDR3 protein is CSANVNSILGETQYF. The CDR3 bases are TGCAGTGCGAACGTGAACAGCATTTTGGGGGAGACCCAGTACTTC. V usage is TRBV20-1 and J usage is TRBJ2-5; unclear D gene. V dropped 6 bases and J dropped 5 bases, with 22 bases sitting between them. Germline V gene data show CDR1 as DFQATT and CDR2 as SNEGSKA (reference sequence). The CDR3 runs 15 residues.

The rearrangement links TRBV29-1 to TRBJ2-7; maybe TRBD2 (6 bases). Germline CDR1 reads SQVTM; CDR2 reads ANQGSEA. The V end was cut by 2 bases, the J end by 5 bases, with 13 bases between. This CDR3 has 13 residues. In DNA form, the CDR3 reads TGCAGCGTTGAATCCGGGACTTCGAACGAGCAGTACTTC. Residues: CSVESGTSNEQYF.

This clonotype was seen a few times. This chain links TRBV7-2 with TRBJ1-1; 12 bases align to TRBD1. This CDR3 comprises 15 residues. Germline V gene lookup returns CDR1 SGHTA and CDR2 FQGNSA. The junction had 7 bases not matched to a gene; V was cut back by 1 base and J by 10 bases. CDR3 loop: CASSLEMGQGASAFF. CDR3 coding DNA: TGTGCCAGCAGCTTAGAGATGGGACAGGGGGCATCAGCTTTCTTT.

The chain links TRBV18 to TRBJ2-2; D unclear. V lost 2 bases and J lost 4, with 11 bases in between. CDR1 is KGHSH, CDR2 LQKENI, per germline. This CDR3 spans 15 amino acids. The CDR3 bases are TGTGCCAGCTCACCAGAGACGGTTGGCACCGGGGAGCTGTTTTTT. This gives the protein CASSPETVGTGELFF.

The CDR3 spells CASSLPGAQTGELFF. Here the CDR3 DNA reads TGTGCCAGCAGCCTTCCGGGGGCGCAAACCGGGGAGCTGTTTTTT. The rearrangement links TRBV7-2 to TRBJ2-2; D possibly uses TRBD1 or TRBD2 (6 bases each). The CDR3 covers 15 residues. CDR1 and CDR2 (germline): SGHTA, FQGNSA. Trimming took off 5 bases at V and 5 bases at J, with 15 bases between the two ends.

This clonotype was detected a few times. The V and J genes are TRBV2 and TRBJ1-5, with 9 bases matching TRBD1. The V segment lost 6 bases and the J segment 6 bases; nucleotides outside the gene matches: 3. CDR3 size: 13 residues. CDR1 and CDR2 (germline): SNHLY, FYNNEI. The CDR3 spells CASRGQGFQPQHF. CDR3 DNA sequence: TGTGCCAGCAGAGGACAGGGGTTTCAGCCCCAGCATTTT.

The chain recombines TRBV28 with TRBJ2-5; possibly TRBD1 for D (6 bases). Per the germline V gene, CDR1 is MDHEN and CDR2 is SYDVKM. The CDR3 extends over 15 amino acids. V was cut by 8 bases and J by 2 bases, with 18 bases left in between. The CDR3 DNA sequence: TGTGCCAGCCTAGGCGTGGACAGCTCACAAGAGACCCAGTACTTC. This encodes CASLGVDSSQETQYF.

The genes are TRBV30 and TRBJ2-7, with D tentatively TRBD2 (6 bases). Germline values: CDR1 GTSNPN, CDR2 SVGIG (reference sequence). Trimming removed 3 bases from V and 7 bases from J, with 16 bases in between. CDR3 size: 13 residues. CDR3 region: CAWRVRVEGEQYF. CDR3 in DNA: TGTGCCTGGAGAGTCAGGGTGGAGGGGGAGCAGTACTTC.